The source of this T cell receptor (beta chain) is a study of vaccination and CD4 T cells after COVID-19. Oncomine TCR Beta short-read sequencing was applied to DNA from cultured CD4+ T cells. TCRdb reanalysed the PCR reads using MiXCR and keeps one entry per CDR3 protein. The sample has fewer than 15,000 distinct CDR3 sequences, 45% to 50% seen once. The CDR3 is 14 amino acids. In germline, CDR1 is SGHVS, CDR2 FQNEAQ. The germline V and J ends were trimmed by 1 base and 0 bases, with 6 bases remaining between them. Regarding this clonotype: Antigen: not known.

The treatment here: roughly nine-day PBMC culture with coronavirus spike peptide pools or control peptides (ViraFEST assay). The clonotype was recovered from a human donor with COVID-19. V usage is TRBV7-8 and J usage is TRBJ1-1; D is uncertain. Sample: cultured CD4+ T cells from blood, taken after SARS-CoV-2 vaccination. The CDR3: CASSLGQVNTEAFF. The DNA of the CDR3 is TGTGCCAGCAGCTTAGGGCAGGTGAACACTGAAGCTTTCTTT.